The T cell receptor (beta chain) under discussion was sequenced for a study of T cells in Graves' hyperthyroidism and ophthalmopathy. Researchers took RNA transcripts and amplified the TCR beta CDR3 regions from them. During a first-round RT-PCR of the TCR CDR3, the HTBI primer set was used. TCRdb re-analysed the multiplex PCR reads in MiXCR, keeping a single row per CDR3 protein. This table has 410,000 or so distinct CDR3 sequences, over 12% appearing once. This clonotype showed up many times. The V and J ends lost 9 bases and 1 base, in that order; junction bases with no gene match: 4. The germline V gene encodes CDR1 LNHDA and CDR2 SQIVND (reference sequence). This CDR3 is built from 14 residues.

Sequenced sample: blood. This rearrangement joins TRBV19 to TRBJ2-7; 12 bases align to TRBD2. The sequence was collected from a young man with Graves' ophthalmopathy. The CDR3 here is CASGLAGSSYEQYF. The CDR3 nucleotides read TGTGCCAGCGGACTAGCGGGGTCGTCCTACGAGCAGTACTTC.